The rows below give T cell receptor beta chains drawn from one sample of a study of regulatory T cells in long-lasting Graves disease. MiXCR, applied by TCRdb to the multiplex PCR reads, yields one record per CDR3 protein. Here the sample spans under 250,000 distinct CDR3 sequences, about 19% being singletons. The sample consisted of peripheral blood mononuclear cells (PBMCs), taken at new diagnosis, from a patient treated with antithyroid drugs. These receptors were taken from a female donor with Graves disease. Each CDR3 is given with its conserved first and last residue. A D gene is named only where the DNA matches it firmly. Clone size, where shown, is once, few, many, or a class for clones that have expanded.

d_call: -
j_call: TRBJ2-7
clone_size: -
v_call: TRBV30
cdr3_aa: CAWSEYLGEQYF
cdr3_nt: TGTGCCTGGAGTGAGTACCTTGGCGAGCAGTACTTC

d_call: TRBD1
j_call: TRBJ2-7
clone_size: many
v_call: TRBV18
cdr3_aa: CASSPGTGEYEQYF
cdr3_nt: TGTGCCAGCTCACCCGGGACAGGGGAATACGAGCAGTACTTC

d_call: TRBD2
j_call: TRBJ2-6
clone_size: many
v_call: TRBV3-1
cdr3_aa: CASSQDRGEWSSGANVLTF
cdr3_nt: TGTGCCAGCAGCCAAGATCGGGGGGAGTGGAGCTCTGGGGCCAACGTCCTGACTTTC

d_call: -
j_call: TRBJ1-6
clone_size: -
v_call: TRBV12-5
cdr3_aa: CASGSDSFSPLHF
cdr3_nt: TGTGCTAGTGGTTCAGACAGTTTCTCACCCCTCCACTTT

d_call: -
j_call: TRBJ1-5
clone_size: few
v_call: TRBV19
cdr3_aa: CASRSPGANQPQHF
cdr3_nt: TGTGCCAGTAGATCGCCAGGTGCCAATCAGCCCCAGCATTTT

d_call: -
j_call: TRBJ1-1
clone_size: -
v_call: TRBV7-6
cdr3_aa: CASSGDGPNTEAFF
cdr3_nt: TGTGCCAGCAGCGGAGACGGACCGAACACTGAAGCTTTCTTT

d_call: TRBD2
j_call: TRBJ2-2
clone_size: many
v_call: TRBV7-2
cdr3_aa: CASSFRLAVNTGELFF
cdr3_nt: TGTGCCAGCAGCTTCCGGCTAGCGGTGAACACCGGGGAGCTGTTTTTT

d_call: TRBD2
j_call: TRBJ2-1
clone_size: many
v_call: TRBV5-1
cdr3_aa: CASSLSPSGGAHEQFF
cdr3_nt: TGCGCCAGCAGCTTGAGCCCTAGCGGGGGGGCACATGAGCAGTTCTTC

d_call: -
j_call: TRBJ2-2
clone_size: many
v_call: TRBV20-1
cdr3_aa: CSARSGAGELFF
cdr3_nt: TGCAGTGCTAGGTCCGGGGCCGGGGAGCTGTTTTTT

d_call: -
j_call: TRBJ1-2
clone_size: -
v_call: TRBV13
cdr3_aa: CASSRRDYDLYGYTF
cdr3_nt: TGTGCCAGCAGCCGCCGGGACTACGACCTCTATGGCTACACCTTC

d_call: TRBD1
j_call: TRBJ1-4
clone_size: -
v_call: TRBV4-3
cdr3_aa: CASSQDVVGQGLGDEKLFF
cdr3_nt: TGCGCCAGCAGCCAAGATGTGGTTGGACAGGGGCTTGGGGATGAAAAACTGTTTTTT

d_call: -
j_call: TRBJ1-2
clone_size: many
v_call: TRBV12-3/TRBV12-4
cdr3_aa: CASSLTATSRHGYTF
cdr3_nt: TGTGCCAGCAGTTTAACGGCGACCTCCCGTCATGGCTACACCTTC

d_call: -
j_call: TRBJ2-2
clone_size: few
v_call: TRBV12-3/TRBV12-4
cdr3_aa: CASSFVLNGELFF
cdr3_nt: TGTGCCAGCAGTTTCGTCCTCAACGGGGAGCTGTTTTTT

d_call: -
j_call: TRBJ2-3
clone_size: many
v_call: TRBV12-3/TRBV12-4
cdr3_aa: CASSSGKSTDTQYF
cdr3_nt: TGTGCCAGCAGTTCAGGAAAGAGCACAGATACGCAGTATTTT

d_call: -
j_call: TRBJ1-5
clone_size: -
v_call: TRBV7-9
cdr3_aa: CAGSKAKGGYQPQHF
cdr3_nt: TGTGCCGGGTCCAAAGCAAAGGGTGGGTATCAGCCCCAGCATTTT

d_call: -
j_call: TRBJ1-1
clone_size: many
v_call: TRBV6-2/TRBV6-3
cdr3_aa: CASSYRTDNTEAFF
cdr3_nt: TGTGCCAGCAGTTACAGGACCGACAACACTGAAGCTTTCTTT

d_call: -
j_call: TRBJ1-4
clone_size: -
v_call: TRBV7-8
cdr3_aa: CASSLVQGGGLELFF
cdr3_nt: TGTGCCAGCAGCTTAGTACAGGGCGGGGGCCTGGAACTGTTTTTT

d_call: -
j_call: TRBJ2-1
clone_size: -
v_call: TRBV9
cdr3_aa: CASSAGDEQFF
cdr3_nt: TGTGCCAGCAGCGCAGGGGATGAGCAGTTCTTC

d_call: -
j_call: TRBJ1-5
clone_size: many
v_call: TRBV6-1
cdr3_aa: CASSTGMGQPQHF
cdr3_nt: TGTGCCAGCAGCACAGGGATGGGTCAGCCCCAGCATTTT

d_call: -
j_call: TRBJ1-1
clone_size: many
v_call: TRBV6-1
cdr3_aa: CASSVGHVKFF
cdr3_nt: TGTGCCAGCAGTGTGGGACACGTGAAATTCTTT

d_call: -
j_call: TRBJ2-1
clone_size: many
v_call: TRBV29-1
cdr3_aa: CSVLETYNEQFF
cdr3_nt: TGCAGCGTCCTTGAAACCTACAATGAGCAGTTCTTC

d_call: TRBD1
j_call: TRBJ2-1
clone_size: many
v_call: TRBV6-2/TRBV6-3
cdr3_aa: CASSEDRAIYNEQFF
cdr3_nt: TGTGCCAGCAGTGAGGACAGGGCGATCTACAATGAGCAGTTCTTC

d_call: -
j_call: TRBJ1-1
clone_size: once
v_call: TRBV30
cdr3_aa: CAWSRLTGTEAFF
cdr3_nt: TGTGCCTGGAGTCGACTCACAGGGACTGAAGCTTTCTTT

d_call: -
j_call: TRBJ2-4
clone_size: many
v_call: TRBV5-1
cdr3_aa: CASSFGRNRRADIQYF
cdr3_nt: TGCGCCAGCAGCTTTGGGAGGAATCGCCGGGCCGACATTCAGTACTTC

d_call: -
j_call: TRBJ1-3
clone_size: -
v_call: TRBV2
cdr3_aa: CASSEDTVSGNTIYF
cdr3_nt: TGTGCCAGCAGTGAAGACACCGTCTCTGGAAACACCATATATTTT

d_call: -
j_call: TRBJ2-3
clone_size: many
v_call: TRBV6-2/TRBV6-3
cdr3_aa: CASSYSPGENTDTQYF
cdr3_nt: TGTGCCAGCAGTTACTCTCCCGGGGAGAACACAGATACGCAGTATTTT

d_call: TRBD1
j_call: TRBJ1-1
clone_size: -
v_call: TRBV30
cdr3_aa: CAWAQGVGTEAFF
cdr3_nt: TGTGCCTGGGCACAGGGGGTTGGCACTGAAGCTTTCTTT

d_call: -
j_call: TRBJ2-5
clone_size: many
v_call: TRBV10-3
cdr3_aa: CAISDSNGETQYF
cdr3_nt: TGTGCCATCAGTGACTCCAACGGGGAGACCCAGTACTTC

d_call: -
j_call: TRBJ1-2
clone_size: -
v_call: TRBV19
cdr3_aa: CASSRDAGYGYTF
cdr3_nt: TGTGCCAGTAGTCGGGACGCCGGCTATGGCTACACCTTC

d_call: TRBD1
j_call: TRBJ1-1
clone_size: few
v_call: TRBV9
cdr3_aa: CASSSGQGALTEAFF
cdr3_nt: TGTGCCAGCAGCTCCGGACAGGGGGCGTTGACTGAAGCTTTCTTT

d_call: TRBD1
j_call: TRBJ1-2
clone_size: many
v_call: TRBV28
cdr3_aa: CASSTGGANYGYTF
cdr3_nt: TGTGCCAGCAGCACAGGGGGAGCTAACTATGGCTACACCTTC

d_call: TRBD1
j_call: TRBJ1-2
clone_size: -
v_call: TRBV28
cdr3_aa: CASSAGQIYGYTF
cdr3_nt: TGTGCCAGCAGTGCGGGACAGATCTATGGCTACACCTTC

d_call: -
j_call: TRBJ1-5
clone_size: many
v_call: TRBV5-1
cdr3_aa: CASSTDGSNQPQHF
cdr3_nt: TGCGCCAGCAGTACGGACGGAAGCAATCAGCCCCAGCATTTT

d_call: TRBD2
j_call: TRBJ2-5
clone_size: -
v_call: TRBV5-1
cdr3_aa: CASSQTSGRTLQETQYF
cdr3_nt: TGCGCCAGCAGCCAGACTAGCGGGAGGACTCTACAAGAGACCCAGTACTTC

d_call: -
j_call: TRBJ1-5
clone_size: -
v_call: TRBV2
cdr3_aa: CASGVQGRNQPQHF
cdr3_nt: TGTGCCAGCGGGGTACAGGGTCGCAATCAGCCCCAGCATTTT

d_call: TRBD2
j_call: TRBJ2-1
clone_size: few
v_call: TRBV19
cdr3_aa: CASSVFGSSGYNEQFF
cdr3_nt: TGTGCCAGTAGCGTCTTCGGGTCTAGCGGTTACAATGAGCAGTTCTTC

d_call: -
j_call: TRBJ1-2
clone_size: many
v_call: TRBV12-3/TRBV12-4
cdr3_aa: CASSQGSKRGYGYTF
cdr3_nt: TGTGCCAGCAGCCAAGGATCGAAAAGGGGTTATGGCTACACCTTC